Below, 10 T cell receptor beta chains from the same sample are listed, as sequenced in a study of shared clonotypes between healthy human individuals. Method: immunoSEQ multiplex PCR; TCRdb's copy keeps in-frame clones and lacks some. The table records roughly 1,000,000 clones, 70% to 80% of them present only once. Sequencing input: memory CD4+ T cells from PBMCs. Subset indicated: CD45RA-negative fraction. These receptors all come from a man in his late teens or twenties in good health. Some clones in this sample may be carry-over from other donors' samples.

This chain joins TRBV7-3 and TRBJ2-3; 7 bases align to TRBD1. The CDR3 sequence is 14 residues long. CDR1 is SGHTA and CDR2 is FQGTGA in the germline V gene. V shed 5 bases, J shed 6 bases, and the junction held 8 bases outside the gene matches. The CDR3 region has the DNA TGTGCCAGCAGCCCAATGGGGACAGTCGATACGCAGTATTTT. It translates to CASSPMGTVDTQYF.

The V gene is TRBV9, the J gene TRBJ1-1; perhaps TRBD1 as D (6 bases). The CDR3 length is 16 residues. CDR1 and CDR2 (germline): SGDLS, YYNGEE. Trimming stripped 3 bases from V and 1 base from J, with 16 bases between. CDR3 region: CASSDIDRFANTEAFF. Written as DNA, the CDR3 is TGTGCCAGCAGCGACATCGACAGGTTCGCGAACACTGAAGCTTTCTTT.

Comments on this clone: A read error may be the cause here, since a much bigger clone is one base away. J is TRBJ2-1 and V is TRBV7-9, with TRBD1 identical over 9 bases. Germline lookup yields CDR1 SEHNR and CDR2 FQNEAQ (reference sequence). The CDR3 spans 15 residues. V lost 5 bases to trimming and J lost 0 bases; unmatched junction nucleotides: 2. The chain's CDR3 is CASSGGQGSYNEQFF. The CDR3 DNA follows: TGTGCCAGCAGCGGGGGACAGGGCTCCTACAATGAGCAGTTCTTC.

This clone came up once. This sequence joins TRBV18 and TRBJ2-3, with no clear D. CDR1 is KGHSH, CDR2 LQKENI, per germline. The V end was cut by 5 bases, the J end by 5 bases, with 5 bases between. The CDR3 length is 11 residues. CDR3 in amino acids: CASSRKDTQYF. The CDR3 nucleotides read TGTGCCAGCTCAAGAAAAGATACGCAGTATTTT.

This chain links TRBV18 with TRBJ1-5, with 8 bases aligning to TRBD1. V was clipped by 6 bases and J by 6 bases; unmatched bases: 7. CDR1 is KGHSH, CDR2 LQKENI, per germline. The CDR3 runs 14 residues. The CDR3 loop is CASSRTGSAQPQHF. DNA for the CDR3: TGTGCCAGCTCTCGGACAGGGAGCGCTCAGCCCCAGCATTTT.

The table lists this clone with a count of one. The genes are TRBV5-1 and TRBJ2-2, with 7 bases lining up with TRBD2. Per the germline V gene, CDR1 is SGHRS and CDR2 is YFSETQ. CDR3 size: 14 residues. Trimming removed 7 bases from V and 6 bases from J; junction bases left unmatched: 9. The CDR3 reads CASHGAGVAGELFF. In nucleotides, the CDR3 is TGCGCCAGCCACGGCGCGGGAGTCGCCGGGGAGCTGTTTTTT.

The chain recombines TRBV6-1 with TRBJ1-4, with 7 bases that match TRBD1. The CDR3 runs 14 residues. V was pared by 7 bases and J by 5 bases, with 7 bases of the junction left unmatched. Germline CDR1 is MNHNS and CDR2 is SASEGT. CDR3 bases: TGTGCCAGCAACAAGGGGGCAGGGAATGAAAAACTGTTTTTT. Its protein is CASNKGAGNEKLFF.

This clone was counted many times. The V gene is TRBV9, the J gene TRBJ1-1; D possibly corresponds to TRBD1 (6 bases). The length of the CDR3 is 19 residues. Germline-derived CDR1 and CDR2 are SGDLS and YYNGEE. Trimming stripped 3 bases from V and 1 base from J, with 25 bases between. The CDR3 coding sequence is TGTGCCAGCAGCGAGGGACCACAGGGACTCCGGCGCCAGAACACTGAAGCTTTCTTT. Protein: CASSEGPQGLRRQNTEAFF. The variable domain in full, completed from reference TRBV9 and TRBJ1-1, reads DSGVTQTPKHLITATGQRVTLRCSPRSGDLSVYWYQQSLDQGLQFLIQYYNGEERAKGNILERFSAQQFPDLHSELNLSSLELGDSALYFCASSEGPQGLRRQNTEAFFGQGTRLTVV.

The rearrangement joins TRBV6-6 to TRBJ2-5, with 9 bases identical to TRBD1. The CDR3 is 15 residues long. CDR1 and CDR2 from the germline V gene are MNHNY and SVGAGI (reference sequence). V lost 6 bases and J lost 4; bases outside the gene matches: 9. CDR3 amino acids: CASRSGQGRRETQYF. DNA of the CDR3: TGTGCCAGCAGATCGGGACAGGGTAGACGAGAGACCCAGTACTTC.

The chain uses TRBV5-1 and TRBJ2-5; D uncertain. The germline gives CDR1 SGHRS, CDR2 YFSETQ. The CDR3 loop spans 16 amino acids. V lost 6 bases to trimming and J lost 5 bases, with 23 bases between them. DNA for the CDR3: TGCGCCAGCACCGATCGGCGGAACAAAGGGCTGGAGACCCAGTACTTC. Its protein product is CASTDRRNKGLETQYF.